The 2 T cell receptor beta chains below come from one sample, sequenced in a study of T cell responses to AZD1222 COVID-19 vaccine (dated by TCRdb to the early 2020s). Receptor amplification or capture employed the immunoSEQ multiplex PCR assay. TCRdb carries this immuneACCESS record with in-frame sequences only. Its versions omit some clonotypes, under half of them owing to an unresolved V gene in the studies checked, with the rest unexplained. Recorded for this sample are 120,000 to 150,000 clones; roughly 91% of them occurred a single time. Around 1.9% of the sample goes to the ten largest clones. This specimen's time point label, interpreted: baseline before first vaccination. The sample was peripheral blood, taken on day 0 of AZD1222 vaccination. These receptor sequences come from an adult in good health.

The rearrangement joins TRBV27 to TRBJ1-5, with D maybe TRBD1 (6 bases). CDR3 length: 14 amino acids. Trimming cost V 3 bases and J 5 bases, with 11 bases left between them. Per germline, CDR1 MNHEY and CDR2 SMNVEV (reference sequence). The CDR3 DNA reads as TGTGCCAGCAGTTTTCGGGGGGCTGATCAGCCCCAGCATTTT. The encoded protein is CASSFRGADQPQHF.

The CDR3 DNA follows: TGTGCCAGTACCGATACCCTACAGGGGGCAACCCCTGGAAACACCATATATTTT. Residues: CASTDTLQGATPGNTIYF. The chain has TRBV19 and TRBJ1-3, with 9 bases that match TRBD1. Germline V gene lookup returns CDR1 LNHDA and CDR2 SQIVND (reference sequence). V lost 7 bases and J lost 2; bases outside the gene matches: 15. This CDR3 contains 18 residues.